One T cell receptor (beta chain) is described in this entry. The data belong to a study of CD8+ T cells in alopecia areata. After isolation, RNA underwent reverse transcription to generate cDNA as the sequencing template. Clones were sequenced by immunoSEQ multiplex PCR, and TCRdb holds only the in-frame ones, with some missing. The sample lists about 160,000 clones; 65% were seen once. CDR3 length equals 10 residues. V shed 8 bases and J shed 10 bases, with 9 bases lying between them. Germline V gene data show CDR1 as LNHNV and CDR2 as YYDKDF (reference sequence). Treatment: oral pan-JAK inhibitor, 5-10 mg twice daily.

The sequence was obtained from a human donor with alopecia areata. The material sequenced was CD4+ T cells sorted from blood, taken at week 4, from a patient treated with tofacitinib. The chain couples TRBV15 to TRBJ2-1; D ambiguous. CDR3 in amino acids: CATGGREQFF. Here the CDR3 DNA reads TGTGCCACCGGCGGCAGGGAGCAGTTCTTC.